One and the same sample provided the 25 T cell receptor beta chains below, sequenced in a study of blood T cell repertoires in COVID-19. TCRdb keeps only in-frame clones here, not all; method: immunoSEQ multiplex PCR. The sample records 300,000 to 400,000 clones, 80% to 90% being singletons. Sample: peripheral blood. The receptors here all came from a woman in her forties or fifties who had recovered from COVID-19.

The chain carries TRBV9 and TRBJ2-1, with 7 bases aligning to TRBD2. The length of the CDR3 is 18 residues. CDR1 and CDR2 from the germline V gene are SGDLS and YYNGEE. The V gene end was trimmed by 2 bases and the J gene end by 6 bases; junction bases not matched to a gene: 17. CDR3 sequence (DNA): TGTGCCAGCAGCGTTCAAGGAGTCAAAACTAGCGCCCTCAATGAGCAGTTCTTC. It is translated as CASSVQGVKTSALNEQFF.

The gene calls are TRBV5-6 and TRBJ2-3, with a tentative D call TRBD2 (7 bases). The CDR3 length is 16 residues. Trimming removed 0 bases from V and 4 bases from J, with 15 bases in between. Germline V CDR1 and CDR2: SGHDT, YYEEEE. The CDR3 spells CASSLEWGGRADTQYF. The CDR3 coding sequence is TGTGCCAGCAGCTTGGAGTGGGGGGGCCGAGCAGATACGCAGTATTTT.

CDR3 amino acids: CASSVGQGGVYEQYF. In DNA, the CDR3 is TGTGCCAGCAGCGTAGGACAGGGTGGCGTCTACGAGCAGTACTTC. The gene calls are TRBV9 and TRBJ2-7, with 7 bases lining up with TRBD1. With 0 bases clipped from V and 3 bases from J, the junction kept 6 bases outside the gene matches. Germline values: CDR1 SGDLS, CDR2 YYNGEE. The CDR3 is 15 amino acids.

The chain combines TRBV30 with TRBJ1-5; possible D gene TRBD1, 6 bases. This CDR3 comprises 12 residues. CDR1 is GTSNPN, CDR2 SVGIG, per germline (reference sequence). V shed 3 bases and J shed 11 bases, with 14 bases lying between them. The CDR3: CAWSAPGHTQHF. The DNA for the CDR3 is TGTGCCTGGAGCGCCCCGGGACATACCCAGCATTTT. Full variable domain (missing parts from reference TRBV30 and TRBJ1-5): SQTIHQWPATLVQPVGSPLSLECTVEGTSNPNLYWYRQAAGRGLQLLFYSVGIGQISSEVPQNLSASRPQDRQFILSSKKLLLSDSGFYLCAWSAPGHTQHFGDGTRLSIL.

The CDR3 nucleotides read TGTGCCACCAGTGATTTTCGGGGGATTGGGGAGACCCAGTACTTC. This encodes CATSDFRGIGETQYF. The chain recombines TRBV24-1 with TRBJ2-5, with D possibly being TRBD2 (6 bases). Between the trimmed V and J ends, which lost 1 base and 5 bases, there was a span of 13 bases. Germline assignment: CDR1 KGHDR and CDR2 SFDVKD. The CDR3 is 15 residues long.

The chain has TRBV7-8 and TRBJ1-5, with a weak D call TRBD1 (6 bases). Germline CDR1 reads SGHVS; CDR2 reads FQNEAQ. There are 15 residues in the CDR3. Trimming removed 1 base from V and 2 bases from J, with 9 bases in between. Here the CDR3 reads CASSLDRVGNQPQHF. The DNA for the CDR3 is TGTGCCAGCAGCTTAGACAGGGTCGGCAATCAGCCCCAGCATTTT.

Remarks on this clone: Other DNA sequences in this specimen translate into the identical CDR3. The chain has TRBV7-2 and TRBJ2-2; D remains unclear. Between the trimmed V and J ends, which lost 4 bases and 0 bases, there was a span of 6 bases. The germline CDR1 and CDR2 sequences are SGHTA and FQGNSA. The CDR3 is 14 residues long. This CDR3 is CASSSSANTGELFF. The CDR3 bases are TGTGCCAGCAGCTCATCAGCGAACACCGGGGAGCTGTTTTTT.

The chain is built from TRBV28 and TRBJ1-5, with a weak D call TRBD1 (6 bases). The CDR3 spans 15 residues. Trimming shortened V by 2 bases and J by 5 bases, and 13 bases separated the two germline ends. Germline V gives CDR1 MDHEN, CDR2 SYDVKM. The CDR3 DNA follows: TGTGCCAGCAGTTTAAGGGCAGGGGACGATCAGCCCCAGCATTTT. It is translated as CASSLRAGDDQPQHF.

The gene calls are TRBV15 and TRBJ2-2; 8 bases match TRBD2. Per the germline V gene, CDR1 is LNHNV and CDR2 is YYDKDF (reference sequence). The trim removed 3 bases at V and 3 bases at J, leaving 3 bases unmatched. This CDR3 spans 15 amino acids. CDR3 residues: CATSRTSAYTGELFF. CDR3 DNA sequence: TGTGCCACCAGCAGGACTAGCGCCTACACCGGGGAGCTGTTTTTT. Full variable domain (rest looked up from reference TRBV15 and TRBJ2-2): DAMVIQNPRYQVTQFGKPVTLSCSQTLNHNVMYWYQQKSSQAPKLLFHYYDKDFNNEADTPDNFQSRRPNTSFCFLDIRSPGLGDTAMYLCATSRTSAYTGELFFGEGSRLTVL.

The V call is TRBV5-8, the J call TRBJ1-1; no definite D call. The CDR3 has 14 residues. V gave up 0 bases and J gave up 8 bases, with 14 bases separating them. Germline V gene data show CDR1 as SGHTS and CDR2 as YDEGEE. Written as DNA, the CDR3 is TGTGCCAGCAGCTTGGATTTAAGCAGGAAGGAAGCTTTCTTT. Its translation is CASSLDLSRKEAFF.

V and J are TRBV6-5 and TRBJ1-6; D perhaps matches TRBD1 (5 bases). CDR3 size: 15 residues. Germline-derived CDR1 and CDR2 are MNHEY and SVGAGI. V dropped 5 bases and J dropped 8 bases, with 16 bases sitting between them. The CDR3 nucleotides are TGTGCCAGCAGTCCCAGCATCGGGGGGGATTCACCCCTCCACTTT. The encoded protein is CASSPSIGGDSPLHF.

The rearrangement links TRBV19 to TRBJ2-2; 9 nucleotides agree with TRBD1. The CDR3 has 16 residues. The J segment lost 4 bases and the V segment lost 7 bases, leaving 10 bases of the junction unmatched. Germline assignment: CDR1 LNHDA and CDR2 SQIVND (reference sequence). The CDR3 coding sequence is TGTGCCAGTATTGGAGGGGACAGGGATGCCACCGGGGAGCTGTTTTTT. Translating it yields CASIGGDRDATGELFF. Full variable domain (outside the CDR3, taken from reference TRBV19 and TRBJ2-2): DGGITQSPKYLFRKEGQNVTLSCEQNLNHDAMYWYRQDPGQGLRLIYYSQIVNDFQKGDIAEGYSVSREKKESFPLTVTSAQKNPTAFYLCASIGGDRDATGELFFGEGSRLTVL.

This clone has just a few counts. This chain links TRBV27 with TRBJ2-7; TRBD1 aligns across 7 bases. CDR1 and CDR2 from the germline V gene are MNHEY and SMNVEV (reference sequence). The CDR3 runs 15 residues. After removal of 4 bases from V and 0 bases from J, the junction contained 6 bases not matched to a gene. CDR3: CASSYGTATSYEQYF. DNA of the CDR3: TGTGCCAGCAGTTATGGGACAGCCACCTCCTACGAGCAGTACTTC.

The gene calls are TRBV4-3 and TRBJ2-2; 8 bases are shared with TRBD1. CDR1 is LGHNA, CDR2 YSLEER, per germline. This CDR3 region has 15 residues. Unmatched junction bases numbered 6, after V lost 4 bases and J lost 5 bases. This CDR3 is CASSPDRGSTGELFF. CDR3 DNA: TGCGCCAGCAGCCCTGACAGGGGCTCAACCGGGGAGCTGTTTTTT.

CDR3 sequence reads: CASSLGQNQPQHF. CDR3 coding DNA: TGTGCCAGCAGCTTAGGGCAGAATCAGCCCCAGCATTTT. The chain recombines TRBV11-2 with TRBJ1-5, with D hard to call. Germline CDR1 is SGHAT and CDR2 is FQNNGV. This CDR3 is 13 amino acids long. V shed 1 base and J shed 4 bases, with 5 bases lying between them.

The chain has TRBV7-2 and TRBJ2-7, with D possibly matching TRBD2 (6 bases). V lost 3 bases and J lost 3, with 9 bases in between. The germline gives CDR1 SGHTA, CDR2 FQGNSA. The CDR3 extends over 13 amino acids. In nucleotides, the CDR3 is TGTGCCAGCAGCTTCGGGAGCTACTACGAGCAGTACTTC. This sequence encodes CASSFGSYYEQYF.

The genes are TRBV6-6 and TRBJ2-2; 8 bases align to TRBD2. J lost 4 bases, V lost 0 bases, and 1 base had no gene match. Germline CDR1 MNHNY, CDR2 SVGAGI (reference sequence). The CDR3 runs 15 residues. The CDR3 DNA reads as TGTGCCAGCAGTTACTCGCGGGGGGTCACCGGGGAGCTGTTTTTT. Translating it yields CASSYSRGVTGELFF.

The chain has TRBV29-1 and TRBJ1-5; D is unresolved. The CDR3 loop spans 14 amino acids. From germline, CDR1 is SQVTM and CDR2 ANQGSEA. Trimming took 4 bases from V and 3 from J, leaving 13 bases between them. CDR3 sequence (DNA): TGCAGCGTTGGGGAGGGTATCAACAATCAGCCCCAGCATTTT. Translating gives CSVGEGINNQPQHF.

This sequence joins TRBV7-2 and TRBJ2-1; D is unresolved. CDR1 is SGHTA, CDR2 FQGNSA, per germline. Trimming left V 0 bases short and J 0 bases short, with 6 bases between. The CDR3 contains 15 residues. The CDR3: CASSLARSSYNEQFF. The CDR3, as DNA: TGTGCCAGCAGCTTAGCGCGAAGCTCCTACAATGAGCAGTTCTTC.

The V call is TRBV27, the J call TRBJ2-2; D may be TRBD1 (6 bases). The germline CDR1 and CDR2 sequences are MNHEY and SMNVEV (reference sequence). This CDR3 has 15 residues. V gave up 5 bases and J gave up 4 bases, with 14 bases separating them. In nucleotides, the CDR3 is TGTGCCAGCAGTCCCAGACAGGTTGCCACCGGGGAGCTGTTTTTT. It translates to CASSPRQVATGELFF.

The V and J genes are TRBV20-1 and TRBJ1-4, with D maybe TRBD1 (5 bases). The CDR3 runs 11 residues. Trimming took off 7 bases at V and 8 bases at J, with 11 bases between the two ends. Germline assignment: CDR1 DFQATT and CDR2 SNEGSKA (reference sequence). CDR3 in DNA: TGCAGTGGCAGGGTGGGCGAAAAACTGTTTTTT. It translates to CSGRVGEKLFF.

Written as DNA, the CDR3 is TGTGCCATTGGAGGGGATTCCAAAAACATTCAGTACTTC. Residues: CAIGGDSKNIQYF. The chain couples TRBV2 to TRBJ2-4; tentative D call: TRBD2 (6 bases). Germline V gene sequence: CDR1 SNHLY, CDR2 FYNNEI. Trimming removed 10 bases at V and 2 bases at J, with 12 bases between. There are 13 residues in the CDR3.

The chain links TRBV29-1 to TRBJ2-1, with 9 nucleotides matching TRBD2. The CDR3 covers 12 residues. Trimming took 7 bases from V and 12 from J; bases not matched to a gene: 10. Per germline, CDR1 SQVTM and CDR2 ANQGSEA. The CDR3 loop is CSENVAGEGQFF. CDR3 DNA: TGCAGCGAAAATGTAGCGGGAGAAGGGCAGTTCTTC.

The chain is built from TRBV7-2 and TRBJ2-2; the D gene is possibly TRBD2 (6 bases). The germline V and J ends were trimmed by 5 bases and 6 bases, with 16 bases remaining between them. Germline-derived CDR1 and CDR2 are SGHTA and FQGNSA. This CDR3 is built from 15 residues. The CDR3 nucleotides read TGTGCCAGCAGCCCCGGCGTGCGGGGCCCCGGGGAGCTGTTTTTT. Residues: CASSPGVRGPGELFF.

J is TRBJ1-1 and V is TRBV5-1, with D possibly matching TRBD1 (6 bases). The CDR3 sequence is 16 residues long. V dropped 4 bases and J dropped 4 bases, with 20 bases sitting between them. Germline CDR1 is SGHRS and CDR2 is YFSETQ. The CDR3 protein is CASSARSGVASTEAFF. In DNA, the CDR3 is TGCGCCAGCAGCGCAAGATCAGGGGTGGCGAGCACTGAAGCTTTCTTT.